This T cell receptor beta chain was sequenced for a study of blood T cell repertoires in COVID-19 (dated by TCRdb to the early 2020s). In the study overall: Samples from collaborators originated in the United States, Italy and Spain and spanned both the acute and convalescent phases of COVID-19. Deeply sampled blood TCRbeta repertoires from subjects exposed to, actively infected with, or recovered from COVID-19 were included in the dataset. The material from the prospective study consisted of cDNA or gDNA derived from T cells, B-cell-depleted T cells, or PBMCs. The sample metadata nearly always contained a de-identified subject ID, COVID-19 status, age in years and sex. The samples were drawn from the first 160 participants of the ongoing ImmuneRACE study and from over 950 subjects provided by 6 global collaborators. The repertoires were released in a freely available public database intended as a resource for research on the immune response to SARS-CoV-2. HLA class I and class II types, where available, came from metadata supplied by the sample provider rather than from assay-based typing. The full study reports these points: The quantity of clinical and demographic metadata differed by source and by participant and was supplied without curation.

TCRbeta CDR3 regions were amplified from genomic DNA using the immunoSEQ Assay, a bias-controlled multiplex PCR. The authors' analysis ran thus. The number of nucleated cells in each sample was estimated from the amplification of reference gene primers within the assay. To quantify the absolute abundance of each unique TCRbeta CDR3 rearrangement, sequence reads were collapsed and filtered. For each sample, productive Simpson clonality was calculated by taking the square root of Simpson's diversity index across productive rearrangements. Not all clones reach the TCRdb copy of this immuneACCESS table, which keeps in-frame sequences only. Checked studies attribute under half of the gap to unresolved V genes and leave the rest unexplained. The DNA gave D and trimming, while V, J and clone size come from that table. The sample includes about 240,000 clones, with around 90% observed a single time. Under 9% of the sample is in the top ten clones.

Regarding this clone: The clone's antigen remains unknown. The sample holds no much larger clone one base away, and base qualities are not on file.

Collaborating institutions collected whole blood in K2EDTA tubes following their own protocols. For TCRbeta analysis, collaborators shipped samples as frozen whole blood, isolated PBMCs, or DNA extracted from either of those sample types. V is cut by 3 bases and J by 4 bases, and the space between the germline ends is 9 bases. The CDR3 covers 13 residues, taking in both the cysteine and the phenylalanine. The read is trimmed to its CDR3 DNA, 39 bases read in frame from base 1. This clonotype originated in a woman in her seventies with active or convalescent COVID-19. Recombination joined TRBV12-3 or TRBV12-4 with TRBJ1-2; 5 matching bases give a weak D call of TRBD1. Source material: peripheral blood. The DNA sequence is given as TGTGCCAGCAGTTTGAATGGGGCCTATGGCTACACCTTC. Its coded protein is CASSLNGAYGYTF.